The 8 T cell receptor beta chains below all came from one sample that was sequenced in a study of cytomegalovirus exposure and HLA in healthy donors. The PCR used 60 Vbeta and 13 Jbeta primers. The data were produced by immunoSEQ multiplex PCR, yet TCRdb's version contains in-frame clones alone and is incomplete. The data contain 150,000 to 200,000 clones, around 81% of them seen just once; the ten biggest clones take up about 2.2%. The sequenced sample consisted of PBMCs. These receptors all come from a woman in her twenties or thirties in good health and CMV-seronegative.

As to this clone: The junction departs from the called germline gene at one end, perhaps through a read error. The V gene is TRBV7-9, the J gene TRBJ2-7; 7 bases match TRBD1. This CDR3 is built from 16 residues. Germline V gene lookup returns CDR1 SEHNR and CDR2 FQNEAQ (reference sequence). Here the CDR3 reads CSSSLATDRVGYEQYF. The CDR3, as DNA: TGTTCCAGCAGCTTAGCGACTGACAGGGTTGGGTACGAGCAGTACTTC.

This clone showed up just once. This sequence joins TRBV9 and TRBJ2-1; 10 nucleotides align to TRBD2. CDR1 and CDR2 from the germline V gene are SGDLS and YYNGEE. V dropped 0 bases and J dropped 7; count of bases not matched to a gene: 10. CDR3 length equals 17 residues. This CDR3 reads CASSVVPSGGLSNEQFF. In nucleotides, the CDR3 is TGTGCCAGCAGCGTAGTTCCTAGCGGGGGTTTGAGTAATGAGCAGTTCTTC.

The V gene is TRBV7-9, the J gene TRBJ2-3; D uncertain. V was cut by 4 bases and J by 10 bases, with 9 bases left in between. Per germline, CDR1 SEHNR and CDR2 FQNEAQ (reference sequence). The CDR3 has 11 amino acids. The CDR3 region is CASSSGLAQYF. The DNA for the CDR3 is TGTGCCAGCAGCTCAGGTTTAGCGCAGTATTTT. The variable domain in full, completed from reference TRBV7-9 and TRBJ2-3, reads DTGVSQNPRHKITKRGQNVTFRCDPISEHNRLYWYRQTLGQGPEFLTYFQNEAQLEKSRLLSDRFSAERPKGSFSTLEIQRTEQGDSAMYLCASSSGLAQYFGPGTRLTVL.

The V and J genes are TRBV19 and TRBJ2-7; 7 bases agree with TRBD1. Germline V gene sequence: CDR1 LNHDA, CDR2 SQIVND (reference sequence). V gave up 9 bases and J gave up 0 bases; unmatched junction bases: 11. This CDR3 is 15 amino acids long. DNA for the CDR3: TGTGCCAGCTCCCGGGACAGAATTTCCTCCTACGAGCAGTACTTC. Translating gives CASSRDRISSYEQYF.

The J gene is TRBJ1-5, the V gene TRBV19; D ambiguous. Trimming took 10 bases from V and 0 from J, leaving 13 bases between them. CDR1 and CDR2 from the germline V gene are LNHDA and SQIVND (reference sequence). This CDR3 is built from 14 residues. The CDR3 is CATHLRDSNQPQHF. The CDR3 bases are TGTGCCACCCATCTCCGGGATAGCAATCAGCCCCAGCATTTT.

The DNA of the CDR3 is TGCGCCAGCAGCCCACTAGCGGGAGGCGGCAATGAGCAGTTCTTC. As protein: CASSPLAGGGNEQFF. The V and J genes are TRBV4-1 and TRBJ2-1; TRBD2 matches at 12 bases. The CDR3 has 15 residues. V lost 4 bases, J lost 6 bases, and 4 bases stayed unmatched. The V gene's germline CDR1 is MGHRA and CDR2 YSYEKL.

The chain is built from TRBV18 and TRBJ1-3; 7 bases map to TRBD1. The trim removed 5 bases at V and 4 bases at J, leaving 8 bases unmatched. The CDR3 is 15 residues long. The germline V gene encodes CDR1 KGHSH and CDR2 LQKENI. For the CDR3, the DNA is TGTGCCAGCTCATTATCCGGGACAGAAGGAAACACCATATATTTT. It encodes CASSLSGTEGNTIYF.

J is TRBJ1-1 and V is TRBV5-6; TRBD1 aligns across 8 bases. Trimming removed 3 bases from V and 8 bases from J; junction bases left unmatched: 15. The CDR3 sequence is 16 residues long. Germline V gives CDR1 SGHDT, CDR2 YYEEEE. The CDR3 sequence is CASSYWTGPTSGEAFF. DNA for the CDR3: TGTGCCAGCAGCTATTGGACAGGGCCGACCTCGGGGGAAGCTTTCTTT.